By frequency in the sample, the clone carrying this T cell receptor (beta chain) is medium-sized. Germline-derived CDR1 and CDR2 are SGHKS and YYEKEE (reference sequence). CDR3 size: 16 residues. V was trimmed by 0 bases and J by 1 base, leaving 8 bases between them. This specimen comes from a study of early T cells in non-severe SARS-CoV-2 infection. TCRdb redid the calling of the 5' RACE reads with MiXCR, one entry per CDR3 protein. The repertoire holds 25,000 to 35,000 distinct CDR3 sequences, with 6.6% as singletons. The sample comprised whole blood. The TCR comes from an adult who was a healthcare worker with PCR-confirmed SARS-CoV-2 infection or an uninfected control (not recorded which). V is TRBV5-5 and J is TRBJ2-6; a weak D match, TRBD1 (6 bases). The CDR3 spells CASSLVTGSGANVLTF. The DNA of the CDR3 is TGTGCCAGCAGCTTGGTCACAGGGTCTGGGGCCAACGTCCTGACTTTC.